This T cell receptor beta chain was retrieved from a study of early T cells in non-severe SARS-CoV-2 infection. This CDR3 spans 13 amino acids. V was trimmed by 0 bases and J by 8 bases, leaving 8 bases between them. Germline CDR1 reads SGHNT; CDR2 reads YENEEA. This clonotype was seen a few times. TCRdb re-analysed the 5' RACE reads in MiXCR, keeping a single row per CDR3 protein. The sample lists fewer than 85,000 distinct CDR3 sequences; approximately 10% were seen once. This sample comprised whole blood, obtained at baseline. V gene TRBV11-3 combines with J gene TRBJ2-1, with D unclear. The receptor was isolated from an adult who was a healthcare worker with PCR-confirmed SARS-CoV-2 infection or an uninfected control (not recorded which). The DNA for the CDR3 is TGTGCCAGCAGCTTAGAACGGTGGGATGAGCAGTTCTTC. It is translated as CASSLERWDEQFF.